These T cell receptor beta chains were read from a single sample in a study of a mutant IDH1 vaccine in newly diagnosed glioma. Clones were read by immunoSEQ multiplex PCR, and TCRdb kept only the in-frame ones, dropping some. The sample shows roughly 74,000 clones, 65% to 90% of them seen only once. The antigens of these receptors remain unknown. This specimen consisted of PBMCs, obtained from a glioma patient whose treatment included an IDH1 peptide vaccine. These receptors were obtained from a man aged 30 to 39 with glioma. Some clones in this sample may be carry-over from other donors' samples. The conserved cysteine and the conserved F or W are not part of the CDR3 here.

>TRBJ2-1|TRBV18
ASSTGYEQF
>TRBJ2-2|TRBV7-3
ASSLTGQGITGELF
>TRBJ1-1|TRBV6-1
ASSAGQNTEAF
>TRBJ2-7|TRBV5-1
ASSPPGGGEIYEQY
>TRBJ2-1|TRBV11-3
ASSLASSSSGYNEQF
>TRBJ2-1|TRBV5-1
ASRYGNHEQF
>TRBJ1-5|TRBV5-5
ASSLVQPQH
>TRBJ1-1|TRBV10-3
AISEGGSEAF
>TRBJ2-7|TRBV7-3
ASSFGRTYEQY
>TRBJ2-2|TRBV2
ASRAGALNTGELF
>TRBJ2-6|TRBV9
ASSVEGSGANVLT
>TRBJ1-2|TRBV30
AWSSYRGVGYGYT
>TRBJ1-3|TRBV2
ASSVRTSGNTIY
>TRBJ1-2|TRBV7-2
ASSFRGRREDYGYT
>TRBJ2-5|TRBV9
ASSSGGAGRETQY
>-|TRBV30
AWSETYEQY
>TRBJ1-3|TRBV28
ASSPPQQGMGSGNTIY
>TRBJ2-7|TRBV5-1
ASSLDSDRASYEQY
>TRBJ2-1|TRBV5-4
ASSPGTSGSLGGYNEQF
>TRBJ1-5|TRBV9
ASSGQGDQPQH
>TRBJ2-1|TRBV11-2
ASSFRPAEQF
>TRBJ1-2|TRBV5-4
ASSPTGGHGYT
>TRBJ1-4|TRBV7-2
ASSLGTSGKLF
>TRBJ1-1|TRBV2
ASRPQGLNTEAF
>TRBJ1-5|TRBV30
AWGTGFNQPQH
>TRBJ2-7|TRBV27
ASSLTQVSYEQY
>TRBJ2-6|TRBV10-3
AIAGGQGAGANVLT
>TRBJ2-5|TRBV6-1
ASFYGGGAFETQY
>TRBJ2-3|TRBV5-4
ASSLDRFSTDTQY
>TRBJ2-3|TRBV11-1
ASSLMGTDTQY
>TRBJ1-1|TRBV6-5
ASSWSGEGEAF
>TRBJ1-1|TRBV4-1
ASSQDNHRGTEAF
>TRBJ2-1|TRBV10-1
ASPPGGARGNVNEQF
>TRBJ2-7|TRBV5-1
ASRSGGGDTYEQY
>TRBJ2-7|TRBV19
ASSPRRGNEQY
>TRBJ2-1|TRBV25-1
ASSPGTRDEQF
>TRBJ2-4|TRBV9
ASSVGGQGYGIQY
>TRBJ2-1|TRBV9
ASSVGQSEQF
>TRBJ1-4|TRBV6-6
ASSGGMGSKNEKLF
>TRBJ1-6|TRBV30
AWSFEGQGFNSPLH
>TRBJ2-2|TRBV5-1
ASSLGQDTGELF
>TRBJ2-5|TRBV28
ASSLRDRVY
>TRBJ1-3|TRBV2
ASTRDRAYTIY
>TRBJ1-6|TRBV7-9
ASSLQGNSPLH
>TRBJ2-3|TRBV30
AWSVRRGGPDTQY
>TRBJ2-2|TRBV5-1
ASTLAGGYTGELF